Listed below are T cell receptor beta chains from one sample, sequenced in a study of blood T cell repertoires in COVID-19. Libraries were prepared by immunoSEQ multiplex PCR; TCRdb keeps only in-frame clonotypes and omits some of them. The sample consists of 45,000 to 70,000 clones, approximately 82% of them appearing once. Sequencing was done on a sample of peripheral blood. These TCRs come from an elderly woman with acute or convalescent COVID-19. The conserved cysteine and the conserved F or W are not part of the CDR3 here. Fields, in order: CDR3 protein, V gene, clone size, J gene. Clone sizes are given selectively: once, few, many, or a class where the clone is expanded.

cdr3_aa: ASSVGSGAETQY; v_call: TRBV9; clone_size: -; j_call: TRBJ2-5
cdr3_aa: ASSIVPTSAAHEQY; v_call: TRBV19; clone_size: few; j_call: TRBJ2-7
cdr3_aa: ASSDQFRGASNYGYT; v_call: TRBV6-4; clone_size: -; j_call: TRBJ1-2
cdr3_aa: ASSLTGNQPQH; v_call: TRBV7-6; clone_size: -; j_call: TRBJ1-5
cdr3_aa: ASSIDLQGAEKLF; v_call: TRBV19; clone_size: -; j_call: TRBJ1-4
cdr3_aa: ASSEALVGLSTETDTQY; v_call: TRBV2; clone_size: -; j_call: TRBJ2-3
cdr3_aa: ASRMRGQNVNTEKLF; v_call: TRBV27; clone_size: -; j_call: TRBJ1-4
cdr3_aa: ASSGGIRGTSARPSSYNEQF; v_call: TRBV9; clone_size: -; j_call: TRBJ2-1
cdr3_aa: ASGKGAGMGIEQY; v_call: TRBV27; clone_size: -; j_call: TRBJ2-7
cdr3_aa: ASSDRGVGSPLH; v_call: TRBV6-1; clone_size: -; j_call: TRBJ1-6
cdr3_aa: ASSQSVETQY; v_call: TRBV3-1/TRBV3-2; clone_size: -; j_call: TRBJ2-5
cdr3_aa: ASSEFLAGGQETQY; v_call: TRBV25-1; clone_size: -; j_call: TRBJ2-5
cdr3_aa: ASSLGGTADMEQY; v_call: TRBV5-1; clone_size: -; j_call: TRBJ2-7
cdr3_aa: ASRAPGQGNTIY; v_call: TRBV6-5; clone_size: -; j_call: TRBJ1-3
cdr3_aa: ASSEGAVYSNQPQH; v_call: TRBV6-1; clone_size: few; j_call: TRBJ1-5
cdr3_aa: ASSLGGQGNEKLF; v_call: TRBV5-4; clone_size: -; j_call: TRBJ1-4
cdr3_aa: ASSERTGTEAF; v_call: TRBV2; clone_size: -; j_call: TRBJ1-1
cdr3_aa: ASSQPSRGRGKQETQY; v_call: TRBV3-1/TRBV3-2; clone_size: -; j_call: TRBJ2-5
cdr3_aa: ASSRALGEAQY; v_call: TRBV3-1/TRBV3-2; clone_size: -; j_call: TRBJ2-3
cdr3_aa: AGHPPGRKAEQY; v_call: TRBV30; clone_size: -; j_call: TRBJ2-7
cdr3_aa: ASRLQGAGDYGYT; v_call: TRBV27; clone_size: -; j_call: TRBJ1-2
cdr3_aa: ASSSILGIGELF; v_call: TRBV5-1; clone_size: -; j_call: TRBJ2-2
cdr3_aa: ASSSGTGWGQPQH; v_call: TRBV27; clone_size: -; j_call: TRBJ1-5
cdr3_aa: ASSQGQGKGNTIY; v_call: TRBV3-1/TRBV3-2; clone_size: -; j_call: TRBJ1-3
cdr3_aa: ASSQGASYNSPLH; v_call: TRBV4-2; clone_size: -; j_call: TRBJ1-6
cdr3_aa: ASSVVAGGPSITDTQY; v_call: TRBV9; clone_size: -; j_call: TRBJ2-3
cdr3_aa: ASSYQGSNSPLH; v_call: TRBV5-1; clone_size: -; j_call: TRBJ1-6
cdr3_aa: ASSRQGGAEKLF; v_call: TRBV28; clone_size: -; j_call: TRBJ1-4
cdr3_aa: ASRPRGQGSTETQY; v_call: TRBV5-4; clone_size: -; j_call: TRBJ2-5
cdr3_aa: ASSPGQWGYT; v_call: TRBV5-8; clone_size: -; j_call: TRBJ1-2
cdr3_aa: ASSLGAGVQETQY; v_call: TRBV11-2; clone_size: once; j_call: TRBJ2-5
cdr3_aa: ASSRSGALNNEQF; v_call: TRBV2; clone_size: -; j_call: TRBJ2-1
cdr3_aa: ASSFDSASGNTIY; v_call: TRBV5-1; clone_size: -; j_call: TRBJ1-3
cdr3_aa: ASSRVALAYEQY; v_call: TRBV7-8; clone_size: -; j_call: TRBJ2-7
cdr3_aa: ASSQGTGATYGYT; v_call: TRBV3-1/TRBV3-2; clone_size: -; j_call: TRBJ1-2
cdr3_aa: ASSPRTGSYEQY; v_call: TRBV5-1; clone_size: many; j_call: TRBJ2-7
cdr3_aa: ASSLTGKANEKLF; v_call: TRBV5-1; clone_size: once; j_call: TRBJ1-4
cdr3_aa: ASSVSAGGYNEQF; v_call: TRBV9; clone_size: few; j_call: TRBJ2-1
cdr3_aa: ASSSVLGAEAF; v_call: TRBV7-3; clone_size: once; j_call: TRBJ1-1